This T cell receptor (beta chain) was obtained from a study of PD-L1 blockade in urothelial cancer. In the study overall: At 3 weeks (second dose) and 6 weeks after starting treatment, blood was analyzed. A median of roughly 140,000 T cells was found in the blood samples.

Time point denoted: pretreatment peripheral blood. Patients had urothelial carcinoma that was locally advanced or metastatic. Pretreatment and on-treatment blood mononuclear cell samples were taken, totaling between 1 and 8 time points per patient. Assay: immunoSEQ multiplex PCR; the TCRdb copy retains only in-frame clones and omits some. Here the sample spans just under 65,000 clones, about 81% being singletons. Sequenced material: PBMCs, taken around atezolizumab (anti-PD-L1) treatment. This TCR came from a man in his sixties or seventies with urothelial cancer.

The DNA for the CDR3 is TGTGCCAGCAGTGCTCAGGGTTTAGGCGAGCCCCAGCATTTT. It is translated as CASSAQGLGEPQHF. V gene TRBV6-5 combines with J gene TRBJ1-5; D might be TRBD1 (5 bases). Germline V gene lookup returns CDR1 MNHEY and CDR2 SVGAGI. The CDR3 sequence is 14 residues long. Trimming stripped 5 bases from V and 8 bases from J, with 16 bases between.